These 3 T cell receptor beta chains were all obtained from the same sample, sequenced in a study of T cells in women clearing cervical HPV infection. Clones were read by immunoSEQ multiplex PCR, and TCRdb kept only the in-frame ones, dropping some. The repertoire table contains about 16,000 clones. The specimen sequenced was blood buffy coat. These receptors were obtained from a woman aged 18 to 69 with a cervical HPV16 infection that either progressed to CIN3+ or cleared (not recorded which).

Of note for this clone: The read falls 3 residues short of the CDR3 end, and the missing part is taken from the germline J gene. This sequence joins TRBV19 and TRBJ2-1; D remains ambiguous. V lost 2 bases, J lost 8 bases, and 4 bases lay in between. The CDR3 length is 11 residues. The germline V gene has CDR1 LNHDA and CDR2 SQIVND (reference sequence). The sequenced part of the CDR3 DNA is TGTGCCAGTAGTATATCTGATGAG. Amino acid sequence: CASSISDE. The full CDR3 protein is CASSISDEQFF.

As for this clone: Sequencing ends 3 residues short of the CDR3 end; the germline J gene provides the rest. The chain uses TRBV14 and TRBJ1-1; D might be TRBD1 (5 bases). The germline V gene has CDR1 SGHDN and CDR2 FVKESK. The germline V and J ends were trimmed by 4 bases and 3 bases, with 21 bases remaining between them. The CDR3 spans 17 residues. The chain's CDR3 is CASSLWYPGGWDTEAFF. The sequenced part of the CDR3 DNA is TGTGCCAGCAGCCTATGGTATCCCGGGGGTTGGGACACTGAA.

As regards this clone: Read data end 3 residues before the CDR3 end; the end is taken from the germline J gene. The chain employs TRBV30 and TRBJ1-2, with D hard to call. The CDR3 totals 13 residues. The germline V gene encodes CDR1 GTSNPN and CDR2 SVGIG (reference sequence). The CDR3 spells CAFLAGIGDDYTF. The part of the CDR3 DNA that was read is TGTGCCTTTTTAGCGGGCATAGGCGATGAC.